This TCR beta chain was sequenced during a study of blood T cell repertoires in COVID-19. For the study at large: PBMCs, B-cell-depleted T cells, or T cells were the source of the cDNA or gDNA that made up the material.

This clone came up a few times. Germline assignment: CDR1 LNHDA and CDR2 SQIVND (reference sequence). The V and J ends lost 3 bases and 6 bases, in that order; junction bases with no gene match: 4. CDR3 size: 14 residues. TCRdb's table, derived via immunoSEQ multiplex PCR, lists solely in-frame clones and lacks some. Of tens of thousands of clones listed, approximately 80% are singletons. The chain couples TRBV19 to TRBJ1-5, with TRBD1 matching over 8 bases. The sample consisted of peripheral blood. This clonotype was sampled from a human donor in a cohort sampled during active COVID-19. CDR3 DNA: TGTGCCAGTAGTATCGGACAGGGCACTCAGCCCCAGCATTTT. This encodes CASSIGQGTQPQHF.